This TCR beta chain was retrieved from a study of blood T cells in healthy people across ages. Isolating PBMCs gave at least 6.5 million of these cells per sample. Study conclusions and caveats: Diversity was estimated from one million T cells, and these estimates were considered underestimates. As age increased, TCR beta diversity per million T cells fell in a roughly linear fashion.

Combining a sample-barcoded 5' primer with a J-beta primer mix, a second PCR ran for about 6 to 12 cycles. MiXCR, run by TCRdb on the 5' RACE reads, gives a single entry per CDR3 protein. The sample holds 750,000 to 950,000 distinct CDR3 sequences; 20% to 30% are singletons and the top ten take about 2.9%. V was pared by 6 bases and J by 4 bases, with 12 bases between. The germline V gene encodes CDR1 DFQATT and CDR2 SNEGSKA (reference sequence). CDR3 size: 12 residues. This clonotype was counted a few times. The antigen remains undetermined. These same records also appear under a second study, on T cells of mothers and their children. As that study records: No clone of persistent microchimeric T cells was detected.

This TCR came from a boy younger than 18 in good health. The material sequenced was blood. The genes are TRBV20-1 and TRBJ1-1; D is unresolved. As DNA, the CDR3 is TGCAGTGCCTCCTCCCGCATCACTGAAGCTTTCTTT. This sequence encodes CSASSRITEAFF.